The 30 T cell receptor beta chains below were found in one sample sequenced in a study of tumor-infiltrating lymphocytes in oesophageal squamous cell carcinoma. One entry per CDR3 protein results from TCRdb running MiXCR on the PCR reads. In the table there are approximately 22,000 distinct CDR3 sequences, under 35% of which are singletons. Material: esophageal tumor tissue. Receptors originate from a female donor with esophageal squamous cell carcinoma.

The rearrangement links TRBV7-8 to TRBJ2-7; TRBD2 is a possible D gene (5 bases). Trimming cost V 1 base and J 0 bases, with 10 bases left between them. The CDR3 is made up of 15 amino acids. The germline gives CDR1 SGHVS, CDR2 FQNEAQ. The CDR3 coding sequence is TGTGCCAGCAGCTTAGACAAGCGGAACTCCTACGAGCAGTACTTC. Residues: CASSLDKRNSYEQYF.

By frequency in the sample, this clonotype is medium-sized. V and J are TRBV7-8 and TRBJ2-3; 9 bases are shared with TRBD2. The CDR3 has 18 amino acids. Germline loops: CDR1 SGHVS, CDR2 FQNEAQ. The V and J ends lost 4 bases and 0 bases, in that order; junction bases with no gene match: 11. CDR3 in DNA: TGTGCCAGCAGCTCTCCAGCGGGAGGAGGGGATAGCACAGATACGCAGTATTTT. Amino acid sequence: CASSSPAGGGDSTDTQYF. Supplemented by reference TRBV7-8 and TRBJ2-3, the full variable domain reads GAGVSQSPRYKVAKRGQDVALRCDPISGHVSLFWYQQALGQGPEFLTYFQNEAQLDKSGLPSDRFFAERPEGSVSTLKIQRTQQEDSAVYLCASSSPAGGGDSTDTQYFGPGTRLTVL.

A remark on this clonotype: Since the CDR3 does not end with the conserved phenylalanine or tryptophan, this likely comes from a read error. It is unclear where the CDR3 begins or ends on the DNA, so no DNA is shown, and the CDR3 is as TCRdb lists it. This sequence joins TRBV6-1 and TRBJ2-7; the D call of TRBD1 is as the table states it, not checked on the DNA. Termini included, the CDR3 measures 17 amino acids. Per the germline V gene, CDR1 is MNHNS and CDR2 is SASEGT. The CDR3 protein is CASSLVGGSNYGYTFGS.

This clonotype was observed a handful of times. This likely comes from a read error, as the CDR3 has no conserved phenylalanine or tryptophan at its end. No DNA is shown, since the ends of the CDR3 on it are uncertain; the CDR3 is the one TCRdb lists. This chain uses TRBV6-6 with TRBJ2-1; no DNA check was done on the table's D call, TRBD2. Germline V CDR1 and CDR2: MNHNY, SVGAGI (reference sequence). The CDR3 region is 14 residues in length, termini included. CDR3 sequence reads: CASEGTADGYTFGS.

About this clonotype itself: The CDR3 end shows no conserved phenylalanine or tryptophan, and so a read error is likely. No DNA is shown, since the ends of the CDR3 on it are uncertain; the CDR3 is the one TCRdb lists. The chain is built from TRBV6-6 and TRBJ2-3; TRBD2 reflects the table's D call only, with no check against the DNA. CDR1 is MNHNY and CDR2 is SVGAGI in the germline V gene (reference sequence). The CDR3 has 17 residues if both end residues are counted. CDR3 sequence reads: CASSYSQGLGSPLHFGP.

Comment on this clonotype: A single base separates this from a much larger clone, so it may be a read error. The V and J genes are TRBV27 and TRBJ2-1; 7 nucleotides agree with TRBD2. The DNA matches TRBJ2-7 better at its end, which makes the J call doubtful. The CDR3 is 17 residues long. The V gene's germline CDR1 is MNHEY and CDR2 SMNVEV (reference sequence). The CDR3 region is CASSSLSGKGPYNEQYF. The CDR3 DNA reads TGTGCCAGCAGTTCACTAAGCGGGAAGGGCCCCTACAATGAGCAGTACTTC.

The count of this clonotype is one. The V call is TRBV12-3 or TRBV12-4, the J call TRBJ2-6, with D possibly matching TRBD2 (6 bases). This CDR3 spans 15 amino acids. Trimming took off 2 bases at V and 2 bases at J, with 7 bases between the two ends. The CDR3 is CASSLRRAGANVLTF. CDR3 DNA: TGTGCCAGCAGTTTAAGGAGGGCTGGGGCCAACGTCCTGACTTTC.

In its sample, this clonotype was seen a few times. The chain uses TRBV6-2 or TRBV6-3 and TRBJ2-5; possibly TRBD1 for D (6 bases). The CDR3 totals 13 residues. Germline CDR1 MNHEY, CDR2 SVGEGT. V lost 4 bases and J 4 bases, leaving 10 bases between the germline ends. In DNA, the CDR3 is TGTGCCAGCAGTTTGGCAGGGGTAGAGACCCAGTACTTC. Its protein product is CASSLAGVETQYF.

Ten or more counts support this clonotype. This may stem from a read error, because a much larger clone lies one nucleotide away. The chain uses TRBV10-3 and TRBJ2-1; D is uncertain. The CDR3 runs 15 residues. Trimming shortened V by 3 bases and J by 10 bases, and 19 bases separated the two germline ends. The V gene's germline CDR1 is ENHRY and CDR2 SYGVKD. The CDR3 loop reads CAISDPGRSSYEQFF. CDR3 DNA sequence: TGTGCCATCAGTGACCCCGGACGGTCCTCCTACGAGCAGTTCTTC.

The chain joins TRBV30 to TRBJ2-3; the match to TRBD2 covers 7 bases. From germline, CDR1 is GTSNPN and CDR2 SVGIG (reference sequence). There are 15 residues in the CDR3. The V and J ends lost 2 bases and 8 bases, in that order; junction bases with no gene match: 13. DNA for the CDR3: TGTGCCTGGAGTCCCCCCCACGGGAGGAATGCTACGCAGTATTTT. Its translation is CAWSPPHGRNATQYF.

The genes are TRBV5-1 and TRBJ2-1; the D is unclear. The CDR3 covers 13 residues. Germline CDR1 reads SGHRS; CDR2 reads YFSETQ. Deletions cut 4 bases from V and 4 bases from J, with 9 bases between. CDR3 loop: CASSPAVYNEQFF. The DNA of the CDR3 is TGCGCCAGCAGCCCCGCGGTTTACAATGAGCAGTTCTTC.

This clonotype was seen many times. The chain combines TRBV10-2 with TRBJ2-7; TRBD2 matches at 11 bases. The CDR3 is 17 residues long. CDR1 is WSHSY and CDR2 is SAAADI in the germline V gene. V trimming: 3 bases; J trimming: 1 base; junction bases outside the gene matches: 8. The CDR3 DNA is TGCGCCAGCAGTGATCCTAGCGGGAGGCAATCGTCCTACGAGCAGTACTTC. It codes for CASSDPSGRQSSYEQYF.

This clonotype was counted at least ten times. The CDR3 sequence is CASSLGGPSRYEQYF. The CDR3 nucleotides read TGTGCCAGCAGCTTGGGGGGGCCCTCTCGCTACGAGCAGTACTTC. The chain carries TRBV5-6 and TRBJ2-5; a possible D gene is TRBD1 (6 bases). The closer fit of TRBJ2-7 to the DNA end suggests the J call may be wrong. The CDR3 spans 15 residues. Germline values: CDR1 SGHDT, CDR2 YYEEEE.

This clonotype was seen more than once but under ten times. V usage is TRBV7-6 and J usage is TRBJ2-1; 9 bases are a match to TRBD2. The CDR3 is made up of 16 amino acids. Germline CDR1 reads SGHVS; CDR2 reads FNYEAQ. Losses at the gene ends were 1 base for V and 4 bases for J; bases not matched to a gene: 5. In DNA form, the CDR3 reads TGTGCCAGCAGCTTAGGGGCGGGGGGGCCATACAATGAGCAGTTCTTC. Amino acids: CASSLGAGGPYNEQFF. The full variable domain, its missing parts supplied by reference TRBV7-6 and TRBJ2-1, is GAGVSQSPRYKVTKRGQDVALRCDPISGHVSLYWYRQALGQGPEFLTYFNYEAQQDKSGLPNDRFSAERPEGSISTLTIQRTEQRDSAMYRCASSLGAGGPYNEQFFGPGTRLTVL.

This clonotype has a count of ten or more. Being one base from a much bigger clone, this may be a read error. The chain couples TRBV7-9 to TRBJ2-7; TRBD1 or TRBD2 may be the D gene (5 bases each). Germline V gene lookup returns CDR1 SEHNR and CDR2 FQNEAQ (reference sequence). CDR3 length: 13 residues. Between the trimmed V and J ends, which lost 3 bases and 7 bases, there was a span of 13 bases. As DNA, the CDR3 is TGTGCCAGCAGCTTGGGGACGATCAATGAGCAGTACTTC. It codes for CASSLGTINEQYF.

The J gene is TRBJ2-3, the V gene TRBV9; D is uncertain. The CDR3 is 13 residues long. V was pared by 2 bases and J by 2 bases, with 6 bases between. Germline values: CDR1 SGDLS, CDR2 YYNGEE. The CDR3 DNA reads TGTGCCAGCAGCGTTGGATTCACAGATACGCAGTATTTT. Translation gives CASSVGFTDTQYF.

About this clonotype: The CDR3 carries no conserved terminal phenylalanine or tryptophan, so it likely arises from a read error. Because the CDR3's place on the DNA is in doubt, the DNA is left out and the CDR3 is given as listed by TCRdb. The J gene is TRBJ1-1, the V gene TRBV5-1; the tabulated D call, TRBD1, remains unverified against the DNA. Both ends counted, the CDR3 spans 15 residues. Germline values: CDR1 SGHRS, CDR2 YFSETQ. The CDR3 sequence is CASSLTQDRGKYFGP.

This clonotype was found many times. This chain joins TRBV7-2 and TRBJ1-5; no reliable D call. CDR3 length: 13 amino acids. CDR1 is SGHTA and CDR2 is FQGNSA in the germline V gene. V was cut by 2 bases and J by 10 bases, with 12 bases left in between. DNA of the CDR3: TGTGCCAGCAGCTTAACGTCGGGCACCCCCCAGCATTTT. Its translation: CASSLTSGTPQHF.

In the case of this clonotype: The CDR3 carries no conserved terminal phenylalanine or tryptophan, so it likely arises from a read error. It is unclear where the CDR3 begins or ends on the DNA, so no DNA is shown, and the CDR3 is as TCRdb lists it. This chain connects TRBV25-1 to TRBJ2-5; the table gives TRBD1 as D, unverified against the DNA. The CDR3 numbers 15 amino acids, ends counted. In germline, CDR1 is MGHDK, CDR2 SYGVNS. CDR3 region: CASSESEGKGYEQYI.

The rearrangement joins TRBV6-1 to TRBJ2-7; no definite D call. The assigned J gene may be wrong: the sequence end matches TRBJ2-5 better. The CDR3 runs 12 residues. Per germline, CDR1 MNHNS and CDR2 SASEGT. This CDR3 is CASSSPQETQYF. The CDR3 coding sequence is TGTGCCAGCAGTTCCCCCCAAGAGACCCAGTACTTC.

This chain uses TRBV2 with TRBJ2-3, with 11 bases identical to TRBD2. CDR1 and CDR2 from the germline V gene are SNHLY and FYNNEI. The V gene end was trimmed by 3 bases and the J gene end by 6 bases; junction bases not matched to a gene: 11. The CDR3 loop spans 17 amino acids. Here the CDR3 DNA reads TGTGCCAGCAGTGATCTCCGACTAGCGGGAATAGGGGATACGCAGTATTTT. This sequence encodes CASSDLRLAGIGDTQYF.

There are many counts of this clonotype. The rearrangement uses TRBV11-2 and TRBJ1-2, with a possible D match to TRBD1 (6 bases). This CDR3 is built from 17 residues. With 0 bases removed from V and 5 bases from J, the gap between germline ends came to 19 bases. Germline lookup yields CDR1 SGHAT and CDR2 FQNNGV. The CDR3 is CASSLDRAWNRDYGYTF. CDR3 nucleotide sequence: TGTGCCAGCAGCTTAGATCGAGCTTGGAACAGGGATTATGGCTACACCTTC.

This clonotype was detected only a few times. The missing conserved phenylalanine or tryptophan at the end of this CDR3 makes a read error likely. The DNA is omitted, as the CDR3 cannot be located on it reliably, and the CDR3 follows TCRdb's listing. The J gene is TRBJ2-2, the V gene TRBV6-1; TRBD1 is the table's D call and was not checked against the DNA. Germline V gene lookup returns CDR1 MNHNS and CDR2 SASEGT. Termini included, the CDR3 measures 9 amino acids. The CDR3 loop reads CASSAPPGT.

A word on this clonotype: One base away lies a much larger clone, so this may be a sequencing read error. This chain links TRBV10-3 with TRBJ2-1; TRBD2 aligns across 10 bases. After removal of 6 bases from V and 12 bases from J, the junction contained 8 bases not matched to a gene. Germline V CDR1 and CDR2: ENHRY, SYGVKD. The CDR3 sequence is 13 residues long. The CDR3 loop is CAIRLAGDGGQFF. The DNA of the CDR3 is TGTGCCATCAGGCTAGCGGGAGACGGGGGGCAGTTCTTC.

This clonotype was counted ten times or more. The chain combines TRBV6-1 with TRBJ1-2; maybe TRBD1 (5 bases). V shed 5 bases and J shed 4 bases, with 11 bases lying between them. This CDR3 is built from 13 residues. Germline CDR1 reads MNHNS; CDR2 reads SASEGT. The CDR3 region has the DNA TGTGCCAGCAGTCGGGCAGGGACCTATGGCTACACCTTC. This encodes CASSRAGTYGYTF.

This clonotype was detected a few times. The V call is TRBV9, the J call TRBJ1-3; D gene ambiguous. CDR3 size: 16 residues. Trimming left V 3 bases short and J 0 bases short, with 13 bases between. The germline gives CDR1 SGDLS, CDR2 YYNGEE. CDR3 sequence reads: CASSAQDLSSGNTIYF. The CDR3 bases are TGTGCCAGCAGCGCCCAGGACCTCAGCTCTGGAAACACCATATATTTT.

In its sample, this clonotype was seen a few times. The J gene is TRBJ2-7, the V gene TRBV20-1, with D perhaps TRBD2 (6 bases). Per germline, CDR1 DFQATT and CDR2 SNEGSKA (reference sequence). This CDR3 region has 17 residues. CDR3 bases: TGCAGCCATAGGTCTAGCGCGCTGTCCTCAAGCTCCTACGAGCAGTACTTC. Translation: CSHRSSALSSSSYEQYF.

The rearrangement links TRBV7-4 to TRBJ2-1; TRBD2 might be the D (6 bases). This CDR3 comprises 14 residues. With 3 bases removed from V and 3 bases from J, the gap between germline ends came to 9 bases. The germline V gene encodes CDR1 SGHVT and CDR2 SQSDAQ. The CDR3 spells CASSFAGNYNEQFF. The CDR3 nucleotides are TGTGCCAGCAGCTTTGCGGGGAACTACAATGAGCAGTTCTTC.

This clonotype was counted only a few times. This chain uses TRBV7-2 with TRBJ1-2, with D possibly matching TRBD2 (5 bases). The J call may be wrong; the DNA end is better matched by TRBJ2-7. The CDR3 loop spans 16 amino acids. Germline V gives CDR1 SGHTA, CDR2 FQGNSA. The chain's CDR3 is CASSSPLGRVRYEQYF. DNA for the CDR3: TGTGCCAGCAGCTCCCCCCTAGGGCGGGTCCGGTACGAGCAGTACTTC.

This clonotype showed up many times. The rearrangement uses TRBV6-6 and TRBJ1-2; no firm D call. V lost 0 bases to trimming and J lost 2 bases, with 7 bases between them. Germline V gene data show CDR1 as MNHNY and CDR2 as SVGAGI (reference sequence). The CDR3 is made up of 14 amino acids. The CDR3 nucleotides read TGTGCCAGCAGTTACTCACCAGCCAACTATGGCTACACCTTC. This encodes CASSYSPANYGYTF.